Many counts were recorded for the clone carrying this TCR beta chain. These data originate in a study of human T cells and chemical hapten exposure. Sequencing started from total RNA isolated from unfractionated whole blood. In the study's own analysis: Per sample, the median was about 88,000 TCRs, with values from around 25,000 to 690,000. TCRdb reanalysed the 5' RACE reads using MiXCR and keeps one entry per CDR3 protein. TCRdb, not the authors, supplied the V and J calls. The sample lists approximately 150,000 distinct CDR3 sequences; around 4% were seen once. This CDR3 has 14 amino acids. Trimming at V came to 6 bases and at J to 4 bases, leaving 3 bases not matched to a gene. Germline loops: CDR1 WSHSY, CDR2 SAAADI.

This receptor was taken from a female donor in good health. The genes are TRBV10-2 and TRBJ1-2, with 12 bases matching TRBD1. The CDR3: CASRLGQGAYGYTF. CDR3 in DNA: TGCGCCAGCAGACTGGGACAGGGGGCCTATGGCTACACCTTC.